A selection of T cell receptor beta chains follows, all from one sample in a study of Ad26.COV2.S vaccination and SARS-CoV-2 variants. The protocol was immunoSEQ multiplex PCR, while the TCRdb copy is restricted to in-frame clones and leaves out a portion. Here the sample spans about 470,000 clones, 90% being singletons. The sample in question was peripheral blood, obtained in a trial of Ad26.COV2.S vaccine versus placebo. The source is a person aged 18-65 years who received the Ad26.COV2.S COVID-19 vaccine or a placebo. Each CDR3 is given without its conserved first and last residue.

>TRBJ1-4|TRBV3-1/TRBV3-2
ASSQVGVNEKLF
>TRBJ2-2|TRBV2
ASRTRLAGANGELF
>TRBJ1-1|TRBV30
AWSLRGAGSGEAF
>TRBJ1-1|TRBV9
ASSPTGARGTEAF
>TRBJ1-1|TRBV3-1/TRBV3-2
ASSQGGGLTEAF
>TRBJ2-7|TRBV27
ASSLVGEHYEQY
>TRBJ1-2|TRBV14
ASSPGTGVYGYT
>TRBJ2-7|TRBV7-8
ASSLATSPYEQY
>TRBJ2-3|TRBV28
ASGRAADTQY
>TRBJ2-1|TRBV28
ASRLGGLAGSNEQF
>TRBJ2-1|TRBV7-3
ASSRTETGVAYNEQF
>TRBJ1-3|TRBV15
ATSRAREAGNTIY
>TRBJ2-1|TRBV24-1
ATSGLTGLGEQF
>TRBJ2-1|TRBV19
ASRHGAPPGNEQF
>TRBJ2-1|TRBV9
ASSPQTGTSGIYNEQF
>TRBJ2-2|TRBV19
ASSMWRMSGELF
>TRBJ1-2|TRBV5-6
ASSPANYGYT
>TRBJ1-2|TRBV10-3
ATWTGYYGYT
>TRBJ2-7|TRBV29-1
SVEDRSYEQY
>TRBJ2-3|TRBV14
ASSQKLLSYQY